Listed here are 5 T cell receptor beta chains from one sample, sequenced in a study of cytomegalovirus exposure and HLA in healthy donors. PCR employed 60 Vbeta and 13 Jbeta primers. Only in-frame clones appear in the TCRdb table, and some are missing; sequencing was by immunoSEQ multiplex PCR. This sample has about 79,000 clones, with under 70% found just once. Material for sequencing was PBMCs. The receptors shown here come from a woman between 50 and 59 years old in good health and CMV-seropositive.

The chain combines TRBV2 with TRBJ2-1, with 7 bases that match TRBD2. Germline values: CDR1 SNHLY, CDR2 FYNNEI. The CDR3 is 15 amino acids. J gave up 7 bases and V 5 bases, and 11 bases lay outside the gene matches. The CDR3 sequence is CASSPRVGGKNEQFF. The CDR3 DNA follows: TGTGCCAGCAGTCCCCGGGTGGGGGGGAAAAATGAGCAGTTCTTC.

The chain links TRBV4-1 to TRBJ1-2; the match to TRBD1 covers 8 bases. J gave up 7 bases and V 3 bases, and 4 bases lay outside the gene matches. This CDR3 has 13 residues. The V gene's germline CDR1 is MGHRA and CDR2 YSYEKL. CDR3 bases: TGCGCCAGCAGCCAGATGGACAGGGCTGGCTACACCTTC. It specifies CASSQMDRAGYTF.

This clone appeared once. The chain carries TRBV6-5 and TRBJ1-2; no firm D call. Germline lookup yields CDR1 MNHEY and CDR2 SVGAGI. Trimming took 7 bases from V and 8 from J, leaving 14 bases between them. The CDR3 runs to 12 residues. The CDR3 region is CASTEGYEGYTF. Written as DNA, the CDR3 is TGTGCCAGCACGGAGGGATACGAGGGCTACACCTTC.

A few counts support this clone. CDR3 in amino acids: CASSPSQGYEQYF. CDR3 DNA sequence: TGTGCCAGCTCACCAAGCCAGGGGTACGAGCAGTACTTC. The rearrangement links TRBV18 to TRBJ2-7; possible D gene TRBD1, 6 bases. Germline V lookup: CDR1 KGHSH, CDR2 LQKENI. There are 13 residues in the CDR3. Deletions cut 2 bases from V and 4 bases from J, with 9 bases between.

The chain couples TRBV2 to TRBJ2-7; 10 nucleotides agree with TRBD2. Germline V lookup: CDR1 SNHLY, CDR2 FYNNEI. The length of the CDR3 is 13 residues. V gave up 10 bases and J gave up 4 bases; unmatched junction bases: 7. The CDR3 DNA follows: TGTGCCAAATCTAGCGGGGGATCATACGAGCAGTACTTC. This codes for CAKSSGGSYEQYF.